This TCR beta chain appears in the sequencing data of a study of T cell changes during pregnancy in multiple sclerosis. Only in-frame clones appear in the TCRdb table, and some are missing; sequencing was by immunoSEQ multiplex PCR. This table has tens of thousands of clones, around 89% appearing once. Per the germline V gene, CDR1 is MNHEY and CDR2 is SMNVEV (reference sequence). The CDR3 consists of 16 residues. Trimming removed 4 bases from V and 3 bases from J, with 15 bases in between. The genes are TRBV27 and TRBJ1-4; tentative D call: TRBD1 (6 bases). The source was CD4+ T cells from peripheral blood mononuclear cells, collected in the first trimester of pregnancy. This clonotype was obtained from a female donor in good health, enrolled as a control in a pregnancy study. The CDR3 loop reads CASSSPRGMANEKLFF. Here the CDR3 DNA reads TGTGCCAGCAGTTCCCCGAGGGGGATGGCTAATGAAAAACTGTTTTTT.